Following are 17 T cell receptor beta chains from one sample sequenced in a study of T cells in women clearing cervical HPV infection. TCRdb keeps only in-frame clones here, not all; method: immunoSEQ multiplex PCR. This table holds approximately 17,000 clones. Sequencing used blood buffy coat. The receptors come from a woman aged 18 to 75 with a cervical HPV16 infection that either progressed to CIN3+ or cleared (not recorded which).

In the case of this clone: The read comes to an end 3 residues before the CDR3 does, leaving the germline J gene to fill in the end. The genes are TRBV12-3 or TRBV12-4 and TRBJ1-6, with D possibly TRBD1 on 6 matching bases. The V end was cut by 4 bases, the J end by 9 bases, with 16 bases between. The CDR3 loop spans 15 amino acids. The CDR3 DNA, read in part, is TGTGCCAGCAGTTCCCAGAGCAGGGGAGGTTCACCC. Translating it yields CASSSQSRGGSP. The whole CDR3 sequence is CASSSQSRGGSPLHF.

Concerning this clone: The read terminates 3 residues before the CDR3 end, so the remaining end is supplied by the germline J gene. The chain uses TRBV19 and TRBJ1-5, with D maybe TRBD1 (5 bases). The CDR3 covers 14 residues. Between the trimmed V and J ends, which lost 5 bases and 7 bases, there was a span of 15 bases. Germline V lookup: CDR1 LNHDA, CDR2 SQIVND (reference sequence). The CDR3 sequence is CASSGSQGRQPQHF. Partial CDR3 DNA: TGTGCCAGTAGTGGTTCCCAGGGAAGGCAGCCC.

As regards this clone: The CDR3 end is not reached by the read, which stops 3 residues before it; the germline J gene fills it in. The V gene is TRBV5-1, the J gene TRBJ2-7, with 7 bases matching TRBD1. Per germline, CDR1 SGHRS and CDR2 YFSETQ. The CDR3 is 17 residues long. Unmatched junction bases numbered 16, after V lost 4 bases and J lost 3 bases. Incomplete CDR3 DNA: TGCGCCAGCAGCCTGCCTCGGACAGGCCAGTTCTTCTACGAG. Its protein product is CASSLPRTGQFFYE. The CDR3, in full, reads CASSLPRTGQFFYEQYF.

Comment on this clone: The read comes to an end 3 residues before the CDR3 does, leaving the germline J gene to fill in the end. The chain employs TRBV20-1 and TRBJ2-7; perhaps TRBD1 as D (6 bases). V was clipped by 3 bases and J by 6 bases, with 9 bases between them. Germline V gives CDR1 DFQATT, CDR2 SNEGSKA (reference sequence). The CDR3 sequence is 11 residues long. CDR3 DNA, as far as it was read: TGCAGTGCTAGGACAGGTCCCGAG. This encodes CSARTGPE. The CDR3 in its entirety is CSARTGPEQYF.

Concerning this clone: Read data end 3 residues before the CDR3 end; the end is taken from the germline J gene. The chain uses TRBV19 and TRBJ1-1; D unresolved. Germline V gives CDR1 LNHDA, CDR2 SQIVND (reference sequence). V was trimmed by 10 bases and J by 1 base, leaving 10 bases between them. There are 12 residues in the CDR3. CDR3 DNA, as far as it was read: TGTGCCACCCAGGAGAGGAACACTGAA. It translates to CATQERNTE. The entire CDR3 protein is CATQERNTEAFF.

As to this clone: From the germline J gene comes the end of the CDR3, since the read stops 3 residues before it. The J gene is TRBJ1-4, the V gene TRBV20-1, with unresolved D. Trimming stripped 3 bases from V and 4 bases from J, with 12 bases between. The CDR3 totals 14 residues. Per the germline V gene, CDR1 is DFQATT and CDR2 is SNEGSKA (reference sequence). The DNA read from the CDR3 is TGCAGTGCTAGGGAGCGGAGTTTTAATGAAAAA. Translation: CSARERSFNEK. The CDR3, in full, reads CSARERSFNEKLFF.

A word on this clone: The read is 3 residues too short to cover the CDR3 end, so that end is filled in from the germline J gene. The chain links TRBV2 to TRBJ1-1; 12 nucleotides match TRBD1. Germline V lookup: CDR1 SNHLY, CDR2 FYNNEI. CDR3 size: 13 residues. J gave up 4 bases and V 9 bases, and 3 bases lay outside the gene matches. CDR3 DNA, as far as it was read: TGTGCCAGACAGGGACAGGGGGCCACTGAA. Protein: CARQGQGATE. Given in full, the CDR3 is CARQGQGATEAFF.

Regarding this clone: The read finishes 3 residues shy of the CDR3 end, and the germline J gene is used to complete it. This rearrangement joins TRBV2 to TRBJ2-5; weak D call: TRBD2 (6 bases). From germline, CDR1 is SNHLY and CDR2 FYNNEI. The CDR3 is made up of 15 amino acids. V dropped 1 base and J dropped 1 base, with 10 bases sitting between them. CDR3 bases read: TGTGCCAGCAGTGAAGTTGGCGGGATCCAAGAGACC. It is translated as CASSEVGGIQET. The full CDR3 protein reads CASSEVGGIQETQYF.

For this clone: The CDR3 end falls 3 residues outside the read, so it is completed with the germline J gene. The chain couples TRBV6-1 to TRBJ2-5; D gene unclear. CDR3 length: 13 amino acids. CDR1 MNHNS and CDR2 SASEGT come from the germline V gene. The V and J ends lost 3 bases and 5 bases respectively, with 10 bases between them. CDR3 sequence: CASSDLSRETQYF. The CDR3 bases that were read are TGTGCCAGCAGTGACCTTAGCCGGGAGACC.

Details on this clone: From the germline J gene comes the end of the CDR3, since the read stops 3 residues before it. The rearrangement uses TRBV20-1 and TRBJ1-1; tentatively, D is TRBD1 (5 bases). CDR3 length: 12 amino acids. Germline assignment: CDR1 DFQATT and CDR2 SNEGSKA (reference sequence). CDR3 sequence: CSADLRNREAFF. CDR3 DNA (partial): TGCAGTGCTGACCTAAGGAACAGGGAA.

To note about this clone: Read coverage stops 3 residues before the CDR3 terminus; the germline J gene supplies the remainder. The chain combines TRBV20-1 with TRBJ2-1; the D gene is possibly TRBD1 (6 bases). CDR3 size: 15 residues. Germline V CDR1 and CDR2: DFQATT, SNEGSKA (reference sequence). V was clipped by 5 bases and J by 7 bases, with 21 bases between them. The DNA read from the CDR3 is TGCAGTGCTCAGCCGGGACACCAACCACGGAATGAG. As protein: CSAQPGHQPRNE. The full CDR3 sequence reads CSAQPGHQPRNEQFF.

As concerns this clone: The read stops 3 residues short of the end of the CDR3; the missing end is completed from the germline J gene. Other nucleotide sequences in the sample specify the same CDR3. This chain links TRBV20-1 with TRBJ2-3; 9 bases agree with TRBD1. V gave up 1 base and J gave up 2 bases; unmatched junction bases: 4. Germline CDR1 is DFQATT and CDR2 is SNEGSKA (reference sequence). This CDR3 has 15 residues. Partial CDR3 DNA: TGCAGTGCTAGAGTACAGGGGGCGCCCACAGATACG. It specifies CSARVQGAPTDT. The full CDR3 protein reads CSARVQGAPTDTQYF.

Comments on this clone: From the germline J gene comes the end of the CDR3, since the read stops 3 residues before it. Other DNA sequences within the sample encode an identical CDR3. The chain carries TRBV2 and TRBJ1-2; 7 bases are shared with TRBD1. Germline values: CDR1 SNHLY, CDR2 FYNNEI. The CDR3 length is 13 residues. The CDR3: CASRPTGVEGYTF. The CDR3 bases that were read are TGTGCCAGCAGACCCACAGGGGTGGAGGGC.

About this clone: Read data end 3 residues before the CDR3 end; the end is taken from the germline J gene. V is TRBV19 and J is TRBJ2-3, with TRBD2 matching 7 bases. This CDR3 has 15 amino acids. The trim removed 3 bases at V and 0 bases at J, leaving 3 bases unmatched. Germline lookup yields CDR1 LNHDA and CDR2 SQIVND (reference sequence). CDR3 residues: CASSILSGSTDTQYF. CDR3 DNA (partial): TGTGCCAGTAGTATCCTTAGCGGGAGCACAGATACG.

The CDR3 region is CSAGERTSGTGELFF. CDR3 bases read: TGCAGTGCTGGGGAACGGACTAGCGGCACCGGGGAG. The chain carries TRBV20-1 and TRBJ2-2, with 10 bases lining up with TRBD2. The read stops 3 residues short of the end of the CDR3; the missing end is completed from the germline J gene. CDR3 length: 15 amino acids. Germline-derived CDR1 and CDR2 are DFQATT and SNEGSKA (reference sequence). V lost 5 bases to trimming and J lost 4 bases; unmatched junction nucleotides: 7.

Regarding this clone: The sequenced fragment ends 3 residues before the CDR3 boundary, so the rest is inferred from the germline J gene. V and J are TRBV5-1 and TRBJ1-3; D gene ambiguous. CDR1 and CDR2 from the germline V gene are SGHRS and YFSETQ. Trimming took off 0 bases at V and 7 bases at J, with 8 bases between the two ends. CDR3 length equals 13 residues. The covered CDR3 bases are TGCGCCAGCAGCTTGGATCGGTGGAACACC. Translated, it gives CASSLDRWNT. The full CDR3 protein reads CASSLDRWNTIYF.

To note about this clone: The CDR3 extends 3 residues past the end of the read, so its final part is completed from the germline J gene. The chain has TRBV6-1 and TRBJ2-2; D is possibly TRBD2 (6 bases). Germline CDR1 is MNHNS and CDR2 is SASEGT. The CDR3 is made up of 13 amino acids. V dropped 4 bases and J dropped 9 bases, with 12 bases sitting between them. CDR3 DNA, as far as it was read: TGTGCCAGCAGTGTGACTAGTCGGAGGGAG. Residues: CASSVTSRRE. The full CDR3 protein reads CASSVTSRRELFF.